This TCR beta chain originates from a study of blood T cell repertoires in COVID-19. The V gene end was trimmed by 5 bases and the J gene end by 2 bases; junction bases not matched to a gene: 6. Germline lookup yields CDR1 LGHNT and CDR2 FRNRAP. The CDR3 has 14 residues. Repertoires were generated with immunoSEQ multiplex PCR, while TCRdb's copy carries only in-frame clones and drops some. There are about 260,000 clones in the sample; 75% to 90% occur only once, and about 2.2% lies in the top ten. The clonotype comes from a woman between 50 and 59 years old who had recovered from COVID-19. This chain joins TRBV12-5 and TRBJ2-7; TRBD1 matches 7 bases. The sequenced material came from peripheral blood. The CDR3: CASGQGGLPYEQYF. In DNA form, the CDR3 reads TGTGCTAGTGGTCAAGGGGGCCTACCCTACGAGCAGTACTTC.